This note documents a single TCR beta chain sequence. The target antigen is unknown. This sample is drawn from a study of shared clonotypes between healthy human individuals. Study-wide context: Three plates were used per donor for CD4 naive, three for CD4 memory, two for CD8 naive and one for CD8 memory. Points from the study as a whole: Across subsets, estimated richness was generally greater for naive than for memory populations.

TCRdb keeps only in-frame clones here, not all; method: immunoSEQ multiplex PCR. Altogether fewer than 2.5 million clones are present, roughly 93% being singletons, with the ten largest covering around 0.4%. Trimming took off 5 bases at V and 0 bases at J, with 14 bases between the two ends. The CDR3 contains 15 residues. CDR1 is MDHEN and CDR2 is SYDVKM in the germline V gene. This clonotype was sampled from a man between 18 and 35 years old in good health. Some clones in this sample may be carry-over from other donors' samples. Sequences were obtained from naive CD4+ T cells from PBMCs. Stated subset: CD45RA+ positively selected. The chain combines TRBV28 with TRBJ2-7; unclear D gene. In DNA, the CDR3 is TGTGCCAGCAGTGCTCCGAAGGGATTCTCCTACGAGCAGTACTTC. It specifies CASSAPKGFSYEQYF.